The subject of this entry is one T cell receptor beta chain. One end of the junction fails to match germline, which may point to a read error. The sample originates from a study of T cells after yellow fever vaccination. Notes on the study in general: Bulk-population clonotypes that are abundant could appear as contaminants in FACS-sorted repertoires. The booster saw the reappearance of most primary-vaccination clones (around 95% CD4, about 85% CD8).

Each CDR3 protein is one row after TCRdb ran MiXCR on the 5' RACE reads. The repertoire includes approximately 85,000 distinct CDR3 sequences, about an eighth of them detected once, and roughly 24% sits in the top ten. The TCR comes from a young man who received the YFV17D yellow fever vaccine. The sequencing used CD8+ T cells not binding an NS4B(214-222) dextramer, sorted from PBMCs, collected roughly 20 days after the first yellow fever vaccination.

This CDR3 is CASTLGWTNTGELFF. CDR3 bases: TGTGCCAGCACCTTAGGGTGGACGAACACCGGGGAGCTGTTTTTT. The chain joins TRBV11-2 to TRBJ2-2; D unclear. The CDR3 loop spans 15 amino acids. Per germline, CDR1 SGHAT and CDR2 FQNNGV. The full variable domain, in which reference TRBV11-2 and TRBJ2-2 provide the parts outside the CDR3, is EAGVAQSPRYKIIEKRQSVAFWCNPISGHATLYWYQQILGQGPKLLIQFQNNGVVDDSQLPKDRFSAERLKGVDSTLKIQPAKLEDSAVYLCASTLGWTNTGELFFGEGSRLTVL.